The next 21 T cell receptor beta chains were all read from a single sample in a study of T cell changes during pregnancy in multiple sclerosis. Sequenced by immunoSEQ multiplex PCR; TCRdb stores in-frame clones only, minus some. Of about 110,000 clones listed, less than 95% are singletons. Sequenced here: peripheral blood, sampled after pregnancy. All receptors derive from a female donor with multiple sclerosis, enrolled in a pregnancy study.

The CDR3 nucleotides read TGCGCCAGCAGCCCGGGGACAGACGGAAACACCATATATTTT. It specifies CASSPGTDGNTIYF. The chain links TRBV5-1 to TRBJ1-3; 7 bases are a match to TRBD1. J was trimmed by 4 bases and V by 4 bases; bases with no gene match: 5. This CDR3 is built from 14 residues. Germline loops: CDR1 SGHRS, CDR2 YFSETQ.

This chain links TRBV19 with TRBJ2-1; weak D call: TRBD2 (6 bases). From germline, CDR1 is LNHDA and CDR2 SQIVND (reference sequence). CDR3 size: 15 residues. V dropped 7 bases and J dropped 4 bases, with 17 bases sitting between them. The CDR3 bases are TGTGCCAGTAAACCCGGACTAAACTCTTACAATGAGCAGTTCTTC. Translation gives CASKPGLNSYNEQFF.

The CDR3 reads CASSLSGGQETQYF. The DNA for the CDR3 is TGTGCCAGTAGTCTTAGCGGGGGACAAGAGACCCAGTACTTC. The chain has TRBV19 and TRBJ2-5; 9 nucleotides match TRBD2. CDR1 LNHDA and CDR2 SQIVND come from the germline V gene (reference sequence). There are 14 residues in the CDR3. The V gene end was trimmed by 5 bases and the J gene end by 2 bases; junction bases not matched to a gene: 3. Variable domain in full (rest from reference TRBV19 and TRBJ2-5): DGGITQSPKYLFRKEGQNVTLSCEQNLNHDAMYWYRQDPGQGLRLIYYSQIVNDFQKGDIAEGYSVSREKKESFPLTVTSAQKNPTAFYLCASSLSGGQETQYFGPGTRLLVL.

CDR3 region: CASSVVAGVTTGANVLTF. The CDR3 DNA reads TGTGCCAGCAGCGTAGTGGCAGGGGTGACGACTGGGGCCAACGTCCTGACTTTC. The chain recombines TRBV9 with TRBJ2-6, with TRBD1 as a possible D gene (6 bases). V was trimmed by 0 bases and J by 2 bases, leaving 15 bases between them. CDR1 is SGDLS, CDR2 YYNGEE, per germline. This CDR3 spans 18 amino acids.

V is TRBV28 and J is TRBJ2-1, with a weak D call TRBD1 (5 bases). V lost 3 bases to trimming and J lost 1 base, with 13 bases between them. Germline CDR1 MDHEN, CDR2 SYDVKM. The CDR3 contains 16 residues. The CDR3 region has the DNA TGTGCCAGCAGTTTCTCTCCCCCAGGGTCCTACAATGAGCAGTTCTTC. Its protein product is CASSFSPPGSYNEQFF.

V usage is TRBV7-8 and J usage is TRBJ2-7; 8 nucleotides line up with TRBD2. After removal of 3 bases from V and 5 bases from J, the junction contained 9 bases not matched to a gene. Germline V lookup: CDR1 SGHVS, CDR2 FQNEAQ. The CDR3 spans 15 residues. The CDR3 is CASSFSSGGAHEQYF. For the CDR3, the DNA is TGTGCCAGCAGCTTCTCCTCCGGGGGGGCCCACGAGCAGTACTTC.

DNA of the CDR3: TGTGCCAGCAGCCCCGGGACTAGCGGGAAAGAGACCCAGTACTTC. Protein product: CASSPGTSGKETQYF. The chain joins TRBV7-9 to TRBJ2-5; TRBD2 matches 13 bases. J lost 3 bases, V lost 5 bases, and 3 bases had no gene match. CDR3 length equals 15 residues. CDR1 is SEHNR and CDR2 is FQNEAQ in the germline V gene (reference sequence).

CDR3 loop: CASSGLQGNYGYTF. CDR3 coding DNA: TGTGCCAGCAGCGGACTACAGGGAAACTATGGCTACACCTTC. The rearrangement links TRBV9 to TRBJ1-2; maybe TRBD1 (6 bases). Between the trimmed V and J ends, which lost 3 bases and 2 bases, there was a span of 11 bases. Per the germline V gene, CDR1 is SGDLS and CDR2 is YYNGEE. This CDR3 contains 14 residues.

V usage is TRBV7-3 and J usage is TRBJ2-5, with 9 bases matching TRBD2. The CDR3 spans 15 residues. Trimming took 5 bases from V and 1 from J; bases not matched to a gene: 5. Germline V gives CDR1 SGHTA, CDR2 FQGTGA. The CDR3 nucleotides are TGTGCCAGCAGCCCAGCGGGGGGTAGCCAAGAGACCCAGTACTTC. As protein: CASSPAGGSQETQYF.

The rearrangement joins TRBV2 to TRBJ2-7; TRBD2 agrees at 11 bases. The germline V gene has CDR1 SNHLY and CDR2 FYNNEI. CDR3 length equals 15 residues. J gave up 0 bases and V 8 bases, and 6 bases lay outside the gene matches. The CDR3 nucleotides are TGTGCCAGCGGCAGACTAGCGGGGAGCTCCTACGAGCAGTACTTC. This gives the protein CASGRLAGSSYEQYF.

The count of this clone is one. This rearrangement joins TRBV4-2 to TRBJ1-3; D is undetermined. The ends were cut back, 1 base at V and 4 bases at J, with 14 bases in the middle. Germline CDR1 is LGHNA and CDR2 is YNFKEQ. The CDR3 length is 16 residues. CDR3 loop: CASSQGLTLEGNTIYF. Here the CDR3 DNA reads TGTGCCAGCAGCCAAGGTTTAACCTTAGAGGGAAACACCATATATTTT.

The chain links TRBV28 to TRBJ2-1; no reliable D call. Trimming removed 6 bases from V and 0 bases from J, with 6 bases in between. The CDR3 has 13 residues. The germline V gene has CDR1 MDHEN and CDR2 SYDVKM. CDR3 bases: TGTGCCAGCAGATATCGCTCCTACAATGAGCAGTTCTTC. Translated, it gives CASRYRSYNEQFF.

This chain uses TRBV5-4 with TRBJ1-2; D remains ambiguous. V lost 4 bases to trimming and J lost 1 base, with 14 bases between them. The CDR3 sequence is 15 residues long. The germline V gene has CDR1 SGHNT and CDR2 YYREEE (reference sequence). This CDR3 is CASSPTRTDNYGYTF. DNA for the CDR3: TGTGCCAGCAGCCCGACGCGGACTGATAACTATGGCTACACCTTC.

The chain is built from TRBV2 and TRBJ1-5; 9 positions match TRBD1. The CDR3 covers 14 residues. J lost 5 bases, V lost 6 bases, and 5 bases had no gene match. Germline V gene lookup returns CDR1 SNHLY and CDR2 FYNNEI. CDR3 nucleotide sequence: TGTGCCAGCAGCTACAGGGGGCGAGATCAGCCCCAGCATTTT. It codes for CASSYRGRDQPQHF.

This clone came up a few times. The V and J genes are TRBV5-6 and TRBJ2-5; D is possibly TRBD2 (7 bases). V was trimmed by 4 bases and J by 4 bases, leaving 20 bases between them. Germline assignment: CDR1 SGHDT and CDR2 YYEEEE. The CDR3 is made up of 16 amino acids. CDR3 in amino acids: CASSLRGGGLRETQYF. The CDR3 bases are TGTGCCAGCAGCCTCCGAGGGGGGGGCTTACGAGAGACCCAGTACTTC. The whole variable domain, remainder taken from reference TRBV5-6 and TRBJ2-5, is DAGVTQSPTHLIKTRGQQVTLRCSPKSGHDTVSWYQQALGQGPQFIFQYYEEEERQRGNFPDRFSGHQFPNYSSELNVNALLLGDSALYLCASSLRGGGLRETQYFGPGTRLLVL.

The rearrangement uses TRBV6-1 and TRBJ2-3, with 8 bases that match TRBD2. The V segment lost 6 bases and the J segment 2 bases; nucleotides outside the gene matches: 7. The CDR3 is made up of 15 amino acids. Germline V gene data show CDR1 as MNHNS and CDR2 as SASEGT. The CDR3 region is CASRSTSGYTDTQYF. CDR3 in DNA: TGTGCCAGCAGAAGTACTAGCGGTTACACAGATACGCAGTATTTT.

This chain links TRBV29-1 with TRBJ1-1, with 7 bases aligning to TRBD1. This CDR3 is built from 12 residues. The trim removed 6 bases at V and 11 bases at J, leaving 12 bases unmatched. CDR1 and CDR2 (germline): SQVTM, ANQGSEA. The CDR3 spells CSVEGQRIGAFF. The CDR3 DNA reads as TGCAGCGTAGAGGGACAGCGGATAGGCGCTTTCTTT.

The J gene is TRBJ2-3, the V gene TRBV13; TRBD2 aligns across 14 bases. The junction had 7 bases not matched to a gene; V was cut back by 5 bases and J by 3 bases. Germline CDR1 reads PRHDT; CDR2 reads FYEKMQ (reference sequence). This CDR3 is built from 17 residues. The CDR3 protein is CASSLLTSGGVTDTQYF. Here the CDR3 DNA reads TGTGCCAGCAGCCTCCTGACTAGCGGGGGGGTTACAGATACGCAGTATTTT. The full variable domain, rest sourced from reference TRBV13 and TRBJ2-3, is AAGVIQSPRHLIKEKRETATLKCYPIPRHDTVYWYQQGPGQDPQFLISFYEKMQSDKGSIPDRFSAQQFSDYHSELNMSSLELGDSALYFCASSLLTSGGVTDTQYFGPGTRLTVL.

The rearrangement uses TRBV7-2 and TRBJ2-1, with TRBD1 as a possible D gene (6 bases). V shed 3 bases and J shed 6 bases, with 9 bases lying between them. This CDR3 region has 13 residues. From germline, CDR1 is SGHTA and CDR2 FQGNSA. CDR3: CASSLTGGNEQFF. The DNA of the CDR3 is TGTGCCAGCAGCTTGACAGGCGGCAATGAGCAGTTCTTC.

CDR3 loop: CASSYGINTEAFF. Written as DNA, the CDR3 is TGTGCCAGTAGTTACGGGATTAACACTGAAGCTTTCTTT. The chain links TRBV19 to TRBJ1-1; D not resolved. Trimming took 5 bases from V and 2 from J, leaving 9 bases between them. In germline, CDR1 is LNHDA, CDR2 SQIVND (reference sequence). The CDR3 is 13 residues long.

This chain connects TRBV2 to TRBJ2-1, with 9 bases lining up with TRBD2. V lost 4 bases to trimming and J lost 6 bases; unmatched junction nucleotides: 4. The CDR3 has 14 amino acids. Germline V gene sequence: CDR1 SNHLY, CDR2 FYNNEI. The CDR3 coding sequence is TGTGCCAGCAGTGTGGCTAGCGGGATCAATGAGCAGTTCTTC. Translation gives CASSVASGINEQFF.